A selection of T cell receptor beta chains follows, all from one sample in a study of blood T cell repertoires in COVID-19. This table comes from immunoSEQ multiplex PCR, and its TCRdb copy is limited to in-frame clones, with some not included. The sample includes approximately 58,000 clones, roughly 90% of them seen just once. The sample consisted of peripheral blood. These receptors originate from an elderly woman with active COVID-19. Each CDR3 is given with its conserved first and last residue. The order of the fields is J gene, V gene, clone size, D gene, CDR3 DNA, CDR3 protein. A D gene is named only where the DNA matches it firmly. Rows may omit the clone size; those that give it use once, few, many or a size class.

>TRBJ2-1|TRBV28|.|TRBD1
TGTGCCATCGCGGAGGCAGGGGGTTGGAATGAGCAGTTCTTC
CAIAEAGGWNEQFF
>TRBJ2-5|TRBV4-1|.|TRBD2
TGCGCCAGCAGCTGGGAGGGACTCCGCTTCGAGACCCAGTACTTC
CASSWEGLRFETQYF
>TRBJ2-7|TRBV6-5|.|TRBD2
TGTGCCAGCAACTCGGGAGGGGCTTCCTACGAGCAGTACTTC
CASNSGGASYEQYF
>TRBJ2-1|TRBV5-8|.|TRBD1
TGTGCCAGCAACCGGGGGCAGGGGGCTAAAAATGAGCAGTTCTTC
CASNRGQGAKNEQFF
>TRBJ2-5|TRBV6-1|.|TRBD2
TGTGCCAGCAGTGAGCGGACTAGCGGGGGGACACTACAAGAGACCCAGTACTTC
CASSERTSGGTLQETQYF
>TRBJ2-7|TRBV7-9|few|TRBD1
TGTGCCAGCAGCCTCCGGGACAGGGCTTACGAGCAGTACTTC
CASSLRDRAYEQYF
>TRBJ2-7|TRBV15|.|TRBD1
TGTGCCACCAGCAGAGCTGCACAGGGGTCTTACGCCTACGAGCAGTACTTC
CATSRAAQGSYAYEQYF
>TRBJ2-4|TRBV2|.|TRBD1
TGTGCCAGCAGGGGACAGGGCCTATTAGCCAAAAACATTCAGTACTTC
CASRGQGLLAKNIQYF
>TRBJ2-1|TRBV15|.|TRBD2
TGTGCCACCCAAGGGCCAGTAAGCGGGAGGACCGCCGACAATGAGCAGTTCTTC
CATQGPVSGRTADNEQFF
>TRBJ1-4|TRBV4-2|.|.
TGTGCCAGCAGCCCCGGGCGGGAGGGTGAAAAACTGTTTTTT
CASSPGREGEKLFF
>TRBJ1-6|TRBV5-1|.|TRBD1
TGCGCCAGCAGCTTGCGGGACAGGGGAGGATCACCCCTCCACTTT
CASSLRDRGGSPLHF
>TRBJ1-2|TRBV12-3/TRBV12-4|.|.
TGTGCCAGCAGTGTTTTCGCTAACTATGGCTACACCTTC
CASSVFANYGYTF
>TRBJ2-3|TRBV20-1|.|.
TGCAGTGCCCTTTATGCAGATACGCAGTATTTT
CSALYADTQYF
>TRBJ2-2|TRBV5-1|.|.
TGCGCCAGCAGCTTGAAAGTAGAGCTTAACACCGGGGAGCTGTTTTTT
CASSLKVELNTGELFF
>TRBJ2-1|TRBV28|.|TRBD2
TGTGCCAGCAGTGGCAAACATAGTAAGCGGGGGGGCGGGAATGAGCAGTTCTTC
CASSGKHSKRGGGNEQFF
>TRBJ2-3|TRBV7-2|.|TRBD2
TGTGCCAGCAGCCGCAAAAAGGCGGGGGTGGGCACAGATACGCAGTATTTT
CASSRKKAGVGTDTQYF